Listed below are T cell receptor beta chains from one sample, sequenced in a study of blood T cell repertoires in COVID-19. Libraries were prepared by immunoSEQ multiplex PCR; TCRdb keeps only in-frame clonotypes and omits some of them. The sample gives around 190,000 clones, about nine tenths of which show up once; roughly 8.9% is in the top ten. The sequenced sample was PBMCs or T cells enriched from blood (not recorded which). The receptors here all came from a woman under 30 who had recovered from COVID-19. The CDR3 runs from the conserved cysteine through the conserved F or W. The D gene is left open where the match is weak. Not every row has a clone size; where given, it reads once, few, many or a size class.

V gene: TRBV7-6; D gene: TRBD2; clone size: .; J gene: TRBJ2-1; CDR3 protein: CASSSGGDNEQFF; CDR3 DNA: TGTGCCAGCAGCTCGGGGGGGGATAATGAGCAGTTCTTC
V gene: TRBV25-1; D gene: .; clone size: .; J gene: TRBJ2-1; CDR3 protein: CASSDPGRRYNEQFF; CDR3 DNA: TGTGCCAGCAGTGACCCGGGGAGGAGGTACAATGAGCAGTTCTTC
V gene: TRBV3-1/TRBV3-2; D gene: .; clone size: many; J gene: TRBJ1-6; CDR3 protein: CASSQGSPGSTYALHF; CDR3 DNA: TGTGCCAGCAGCCAAGGGAGTCCGGGGTCTACCTACGCCCTCCACTTT
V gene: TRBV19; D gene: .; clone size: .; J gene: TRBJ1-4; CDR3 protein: CASSRDKATNEKLFF; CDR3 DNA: TGTGCCAGCAGCCGGGACAAAGCAACTAATGAAAAACTGTTTTTT
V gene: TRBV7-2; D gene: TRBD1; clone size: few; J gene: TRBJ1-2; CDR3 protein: CASSSGQGWGGYTF; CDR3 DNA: TGTGCCAGCAGCTCTGGACAGGGGTGGGGAGGCTACACCTTC
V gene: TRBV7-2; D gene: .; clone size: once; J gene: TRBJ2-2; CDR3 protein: CASQSERELFF; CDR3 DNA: TGTGCCAGCCAATCGGAGAGGGAGCTGTTTTTT
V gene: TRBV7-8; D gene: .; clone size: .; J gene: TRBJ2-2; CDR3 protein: CASSLGAAGELFF; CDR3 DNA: TGTGCCAGCAGCTTAGGAGCCGCCGGGGAGCTGTTTTTT
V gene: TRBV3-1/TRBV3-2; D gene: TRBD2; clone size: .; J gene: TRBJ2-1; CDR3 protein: CASSQARSGLAGVRNEQFF; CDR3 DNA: TGTGCCAGCAGCCAAGCTCGTTCAGGACTAGCGGGAGTGCGCAATGAGCAGTTCTTC
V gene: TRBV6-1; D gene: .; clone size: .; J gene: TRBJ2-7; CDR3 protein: CASSEQQGTYEQYF; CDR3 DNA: TGTGCCAGCAGTGAACAACAGGGAACCTACGAGCAGTACTTC
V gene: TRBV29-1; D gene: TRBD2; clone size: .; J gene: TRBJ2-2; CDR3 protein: CSVGAGVKTGELFF; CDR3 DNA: TGCAGCGTTGGGGCGGGAGTGAAGACCGGGGAGCTGTTTTTT
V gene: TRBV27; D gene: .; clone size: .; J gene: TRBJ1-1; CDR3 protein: CASSFISNTEAFF; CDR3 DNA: TGTGCCAGCAGTTTTATTTCGAACACTGAAGCTTTCTTT
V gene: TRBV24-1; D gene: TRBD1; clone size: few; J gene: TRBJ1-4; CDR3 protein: CATSDSGTGGPNEKLFF; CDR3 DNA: TGTGCCACCAGTGATTCCGGGACAGGGGGCCCTAATGAAAAACTGTTTTTT
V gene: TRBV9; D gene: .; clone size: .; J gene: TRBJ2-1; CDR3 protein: CASSGIANEQFF; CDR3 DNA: TGTGCCAGCAGCGGAATAGCCAATGAGCAGTTCTTC
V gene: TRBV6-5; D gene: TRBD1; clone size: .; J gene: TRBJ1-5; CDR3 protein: CASSRTGFGDQPQHF; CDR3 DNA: TGTGCCAGCAGCAGGACAGGGTTTGGCGATCAGCCCCAGCATTTT
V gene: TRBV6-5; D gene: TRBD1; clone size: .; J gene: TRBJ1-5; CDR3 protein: CASSLGQPDRSPQHF; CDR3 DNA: TGTGCCAGCAGCCTGGGACAGCCGGACCGCTCGCCCCAGCATTTT
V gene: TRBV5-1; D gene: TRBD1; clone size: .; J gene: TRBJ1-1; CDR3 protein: CASSHGQGDPLRAEAFF; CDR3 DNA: TGCGCCAGCAGCCATGGACAGGGGGACCCTCTGAGGGCTGAAGCTTTCTTT
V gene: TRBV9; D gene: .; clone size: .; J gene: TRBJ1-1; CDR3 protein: CASSPTGKEAFF; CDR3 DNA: TGTGCCAGCAGCCCGACGGGGAAGGAAGCTTTCTTT
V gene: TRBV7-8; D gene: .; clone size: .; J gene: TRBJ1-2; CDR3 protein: CASSPRGASDYGYTF; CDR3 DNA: TGTGCCAGCAGCCCCCGGGGGGCCTCCGATTATGGCTACACCTTC
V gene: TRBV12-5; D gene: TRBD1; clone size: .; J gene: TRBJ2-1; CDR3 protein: CASGSRTGDNEQFF; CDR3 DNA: TGTGCTAGTGGTTCTAGGACAGGAGACAATGAGCAGTTCTTC
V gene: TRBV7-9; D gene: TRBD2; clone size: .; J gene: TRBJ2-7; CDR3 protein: CASSMGLAGETYEQYF; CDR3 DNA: TGTGCCAGCAGCATGGGACTAGCGGGGGAAACCTACGAGCAGTACTTC
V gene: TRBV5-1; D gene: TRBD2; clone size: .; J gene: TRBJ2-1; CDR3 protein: CASSLAGGHNEQFF; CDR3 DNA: TGCGCCAGCAGCTTGGCGGGGGGACACAATGAGCAGTTCTTC
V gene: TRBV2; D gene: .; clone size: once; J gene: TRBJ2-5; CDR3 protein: CASRDAFRGMTQYF; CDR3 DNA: TGTGCCAGCAGGGATGCATTCCGGGGAATGACCCAGTACTTC
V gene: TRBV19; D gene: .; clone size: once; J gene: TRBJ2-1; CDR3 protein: CASSFLAGGNEQFF; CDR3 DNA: TGTGCCAGTAGTTTCCTTGCAGGGGGGAATGAGCAGTTCTTC
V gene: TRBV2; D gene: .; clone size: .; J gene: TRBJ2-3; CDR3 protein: CASSEIPEVKLNTDTQYF; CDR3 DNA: TGTGCCAGCAGTGAAATTCCGGAGGTAAAATTGAACACAGATACGCAGTATTTT